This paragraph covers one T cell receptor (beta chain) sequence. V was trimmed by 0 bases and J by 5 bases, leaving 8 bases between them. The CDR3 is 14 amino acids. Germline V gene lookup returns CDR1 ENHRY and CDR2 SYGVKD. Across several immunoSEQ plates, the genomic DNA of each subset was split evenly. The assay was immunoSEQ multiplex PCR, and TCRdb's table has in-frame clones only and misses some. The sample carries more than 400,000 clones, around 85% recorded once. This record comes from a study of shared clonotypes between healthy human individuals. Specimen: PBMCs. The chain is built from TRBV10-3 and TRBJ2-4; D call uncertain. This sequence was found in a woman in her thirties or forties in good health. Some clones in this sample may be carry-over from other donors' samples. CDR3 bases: TGTGCCATCAGTGAGTCGGGTAGACAAAACATTCAGTACTTC. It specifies CAISESGRQNIQYF.